The 14 T cell receptor beta chains presented below share a single source sample, sequenced in a study of blood T cell repertoires in COVID-19. Repertoires were generated with immunoSEQ multiplex PCR, while TCRdb's copy carries only in-frame clones and drops some. The profile shows around 200,000 clones, 87% of them singletons. Sequencing input: peripheral blood. These TCRs come from a man aged 18 to 35 with active or convalescent COVID-19.

The table lists this clone with a few counts. The V call is TRBV7-9, the J call TRBJ1-2; 10 bases align to TRBD1. Looked up from germline, CDR1 is SEHNR and CDR2 is FQNEAQ (reference sequence). The J segment lost 6 bases and the V segment lost 4 bases, leaving 8 bases of the junction unmatched. The length of the CDR3 is 15 residues. CDR3: CASSSGQGRVDGYTF. DNA of the CDR3: TGTGCCAGCAGCTCGGGACAGGGGCGGGTGGATGGCTACACCTTC.

The rearrangement joins TRBV5-1 to TRBJ1-2; TRBD1 agrees at 9 bases. The CDR3 spans 13 residues. The germline CDR1 and CDR2 sequences are SGHRS and YFSETQ. V lost 4 bases to trimming and J lost 6 bases; unmatched junction nucleotides: 4. The CDR3 DNA follows: TGCGCCAGCAGCACAGGACAGGGGAATGGCTACACCTTC. It yields the protein CASSTGQGNGYTF. The full variable domain, its missing parts supplied by reference TRBV5-1 and TRBJ1-2, is KAGVTQTPRYLIKTRGQQVTLSCSPISGHRSVSWYQQTPGQGLQFLFEYFSETQRNKGNFPGRFSGRQFSNSRSEMNVSTLELGDSALYLCASSTGQGNGYTFGSGTRLTVV.

This clone appeared a single time. This rearrangement joins TRBV7-9 to TRBJ2-2; 8 bases agree with TRBD1. V lost 5 bases to trimming and J lost 3 bases; unmatched junction nucleotides: 8. This CDR3 has 16 residues. CDR1 and CDR2 (germline): SEHNR, FQNEAQ (reference sequence). For the CDR3, the DNA is TGTGCCAGCAGCACTGCAGACAGGGGATACACCGGGGAGCTGTTTTTT. Amino acid sequence: CASSTADRGYTGELFF.

The J gene is TRBJ2-4, the V gene TRBV18; 7 nucleotides match TRBD1. V lost 6 bases, J lost 6 bases, and 8 bases stayed unmatched. The CDR3 is 14 residues long. Germline values: CDR1 KGHSH, CDR2 LQKENI. CDR3 region: CASSVDRVGNIQYF. Here the CDR3 DNA reads TGTGCCAGCTCCGTCGACAGGGTTGGAAACATTCAGTACTTC.

This chain uses TRBV2 with TRBJ1-4, with a tentative D call TRBD1 (5 bases). V dropped 0 bases and J dropped 4 bases, with 18 bases sitting between them. The length of the CDR3 is 18 residues. Germline V gene lookup returns CDR1 SNHLY and CDR2 FYNNEI. In DNA, the CDR3 is TGTGCCAGCAGTGAAGCTTCCGTGGGGAGGGGAGGTAATGAAAAACTGTTTTTT. Its translation is CASSEASVGRGGNEKLFF. Based on the CDR3 plus reference TRBV2 and TRBJ1-4, the full variable domain is EPEVTQTPSHQVTQMGQEVILRCVPISNHLYFYWYRQILGQKVEFLVSFYNNEISEKSEIFDDQFSVERPDGSNFTLKIRSTKLEDSAMYFCASSEASVGRGGNEKLFFGSGTQLSVL.

The genes are TRBV3-1 (or the pseudogene TRBV3-2) and TRBJ2-4; 7 bases line up with TRBD2. The CDR3 extends over 18 amino acids. Trimming took 1 base from V and 0 from J; bases not matched to a gene: 9. CDR1 and CDR2 from the germline V gene are LGHDT and YNNKEL (reference sequence). In DNA, the CDR3 is TGTGCCAGCAGCCAAGGGGCAGGGAGGGGATTAGCCAAAAACATTCAGTACTTC. Amino acid sequence: CASSQGAGRGLAKNIQYF.

The rearrangement uses TRBV3-1 (or the pseudogene TRBV3-2) and TRBJ2-5, with D possibly matching TRBD2 (5 bases). Germline-derived CDR1 and CDR2 are LGHDT and YNNKEL (reference sequence). V lost 1 base and J lost 2, with 14 bases in between. The CDR3 is 16 amino acids. The CDR3 DNA reads as TGTGCCAGCAGCCAAGGAGTCGCGGGTAGACAAGAGACCCAGTACTTC. It translates to CASSQGVAGRQETQYF.

The chain joins TRBV6-5 to TRBJ2-1, with TRBD1 matching 7 bases. Germline CDR1 and CDR2: MNHEY and SVGAGI. V shed 2 bases, J shed 8 bases, and the junction held 6 bases outside the gene matches. This CDR3 spans 14 amino acids. Here the CDR3 reads CASSYAYRGDEQFF. The CDR3 DNA sequence: TGTGCCAGCAGTTACGCTTACAGGGGTGATGAGCAGTTCTTC.

The chain carries TRBV5-4 and TRBJ2-1; 12 bases fit TRBD2. Trimming cost V 4 bases and J 12 bases; bases outside gene matches: 5. The CDR3 is 13 amino acids. CDR1 and CDR2 from the germline V gene are SGHNT and YYREEE (reference sequence). DNA for the CDR3: TGTGCCAGCAGCGGAGGACTAGCGGGGACGCAGTTCTTC. Translation: CASSGGLAGTQFF.

Written as DNA, the CDR3 is TGTGCCAGCAGTGACCTAGGTACAGGGGGGCGTCGCAATGAGCAGTTCTTC. Protein sequence: CASSDLGTGGRRNEQFF. The rearrangement uses TRBV6-1 and TRBJ2-1; 8 bases align to TRBD1. Trimming at V came to 3 bases and at J to 6 bases, leaving 13 bases not matched to a gene. The length of the CDR3 is 17 residues. The V gene's germline CDR1 is MNHNS and CDR2 SASEGT.

The gene calls are TRBV21-1 and TRBJ1-5. TRBV21-1 is shown as a pseudogene. The CDR3 is made up of 19 amino acids. CDR3 sequence: CASSKLRVVREDSNQPQHF. The DNA for the CDR3 is TGTGCCAGCAGCAAACTCCGGGTGGTTCGGGAGGATAGCAATCAGCCCCAGCATTTT.

The chain has TRBV18 and TRBJ1-1; perhaps TRBD1 as D (5 bases). The CDR3 totals 16 residues. The V end lost 2 bases, the J end lost 1 base, and 14 bases lay between the germline ends. Looked up from germline, CDR1 is KGHSH and CDR2 is LQKENI. The CDR3, as DNA: TGTGCCAGCTCACCAAGGCAGGGCAACCGGAACACTGAAGCTTTCTTT. It encodes CASSPRQGNRNTEAFF.

The sample holds one count of this clone. J is TRBJ1-1 and V is TRBV14, with D tentatively TRBD1 (6 bases). This CDR3 is 17 amino acids long. Germline V gene sequence: CDR1 SGHDN, CDR2 FVKESK. The V end lost 1 base, the J end lost 1 base, and 16 bases lay between the germline ends. In DNA, the CDR3 is TGTGCCAGCAGCCAAGGGGCGGGGGGCGCTTGGAACACTGAAGCTTTCTTT. Its protein is CASSQGAGGAWNTEAFF. Complete variable domain (other parts from reference TRBV14 and TRBJ1-1): EAGVTQFPSHSVIEKGQTVTLRCDPISGHDNLYWYRRVMGKEIKFLLHFVKESKQDESGMPNNRFLAERTGGTYSTLKVQPAELEDSGVYFCASSQGAGGAWNTEAFFGQGTRLTVV.

The J gene is TRBJ2-1, the V gene TRBV11-3; 8 nucleotides agree with TRBD2. Germline CDR1 reads SGHNT; CDR2 reads YENEEA. V shed 5 bases, J shed 7 bases, and the junction held 16 bases outside the gene matches. CDR3 size: 17 residues. CDR3 in amino acids: CASSPTSGSYNGNEQFF. The CDR3 nucleotides read TGTGCCAGCAGCCCCACTAGCGGATCGTACAATGGGAATGAGCAGTTCTTC.